This TCR beta chain was sequenced in a study of cytomegalovirus exposure and HLA in healthy donors. Study-wide points: The study carried out a later analysis of TCR beta sequences. It associated under 20,000 of them with specific HLA alleles at a false discovery rate of 0.05.

Worth noting for this clone: Its target is not known.

The PCR used 60 Vbeta and 13 Jbeta primers. This table comes from immunoSEQ multiplex PCR, and its TCRdb copy is limited to in-frame clones, with some not included. The sample consists of approximately 160,000 clones, roughly 83% of them appearing once. The sequenced material came from PBMCs. The sequence derives from a boy younger than 10 in good health and CMV-seronegative.

The CDR3 protein is CASSQTDTRKAKLFF. As DNA, the CDR3 is TGCGCCAGCAGCCAAACGGACACTCGAAAGGCAAAACTGTTTTTT. The gene calls are TRBV4-1 and TRBJ1-4, with TRBD1 as a possible D gene (5 bases). The germline V gene encodes CDR1 MGHRA and CDR2 YSYEKL. CDR3 length equals 15 residues. The V gene lost 2 bases and the J gene lost 10 bases, with 17 bases spanning the gap.